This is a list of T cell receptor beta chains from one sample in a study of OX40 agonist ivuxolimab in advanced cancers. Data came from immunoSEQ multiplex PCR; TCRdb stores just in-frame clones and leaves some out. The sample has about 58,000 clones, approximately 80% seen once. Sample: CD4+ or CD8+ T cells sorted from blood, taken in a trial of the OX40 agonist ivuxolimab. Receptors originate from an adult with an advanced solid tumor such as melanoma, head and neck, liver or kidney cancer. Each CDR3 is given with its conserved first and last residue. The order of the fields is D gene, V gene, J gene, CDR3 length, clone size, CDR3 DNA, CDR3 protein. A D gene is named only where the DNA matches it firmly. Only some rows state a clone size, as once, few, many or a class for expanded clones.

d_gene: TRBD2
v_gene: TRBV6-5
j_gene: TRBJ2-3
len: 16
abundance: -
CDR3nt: TGTGCCAGCAGTTGGCGTAGCGGGAGTATCCCAGATACGCAGTATTTT
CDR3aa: CASSWRSGSIPDTQYF

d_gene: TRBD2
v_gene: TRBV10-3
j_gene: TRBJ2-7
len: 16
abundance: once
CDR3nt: TGTGCCATCAGTGAGTTCAGGGGACTAGTCGTCTACGAGCAGTACTTC
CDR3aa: CAISEFRGLVVYEQYF

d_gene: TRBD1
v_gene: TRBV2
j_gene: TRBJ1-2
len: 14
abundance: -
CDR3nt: TGTGCCAGCAGTGTTCAACAGGGGGTAGTGGGCTACACCTTC
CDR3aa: CASSVQQGVVGYTF

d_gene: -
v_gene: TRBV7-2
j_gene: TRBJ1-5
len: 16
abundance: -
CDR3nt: TGTGCCAGCAGCCTAGAGACAGGCGGGAGCAATCAGCCCCAGCATTTT
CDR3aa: CASSLETGGSNQPQHF

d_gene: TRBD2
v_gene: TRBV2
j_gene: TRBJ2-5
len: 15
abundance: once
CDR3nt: TGTGCCAGTACGCGGACTAGCGGGAGAGTTGGGACCCAGTACTTC
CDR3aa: CASTRTSGRVGTQYF

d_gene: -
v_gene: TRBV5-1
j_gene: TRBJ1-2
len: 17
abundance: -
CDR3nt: TGCGCCAGCAGCCTCCTTCCCTCCAACAGCGGGACCGGGGGCTACACCTTC
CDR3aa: CASSLLPSNSGTGGYTF

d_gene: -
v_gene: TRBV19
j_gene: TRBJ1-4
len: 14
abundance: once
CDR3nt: TGTGCCAGTAGTATAGACAGGGGTGGCGAAAAACTGTTTTTT
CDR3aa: CASSIDRGGEKLFF

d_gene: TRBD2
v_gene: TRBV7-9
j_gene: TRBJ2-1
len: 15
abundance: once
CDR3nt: TGTGCCAGCAGCTTAGCTCTAGCGGGGTACAATGAGCAGTTCTTC
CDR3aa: CASSLALAGYNEQFF

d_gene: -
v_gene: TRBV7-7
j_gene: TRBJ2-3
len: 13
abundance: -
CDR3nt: TGTGCCAGCAGCCCCCGGGTTACAGATACGCAGTATTTT
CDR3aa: CASSPRVTDTQYF

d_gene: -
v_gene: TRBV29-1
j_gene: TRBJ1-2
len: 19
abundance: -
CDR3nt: TGCAGCGTTGAAGAACTACGGCGACAGGTATCGTTAGCTAACTATGGCTACACCTTC
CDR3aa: CSVEELRRQVSLANYGYTF